This T cell receptor beta chain was observed in a study of blood T cell repertoires in COVID-19 (dated by TCRdb to 2019 to 2021). With regard to the full study: Samples from collaborators originated in the United States, Italy and Spain and spanned both the acute and convalescent phases of COVID-19. The material from the prospective study consisted of cDNA or gDNA derived from T cells, B-cell-depleted T cells, or PBMCs. Subjects who had been exposed to COVID-19, were actively infected with it, or had recovered from it provided the deeply sampled blood TCRbeta repertoires that made up the dataset. The repertoires were made available in a free public database intended to serve as a resource for research on the immune response to SARS-CoV-2. The samples were drawn from the first 160 participants of the ongoing ImmuneRACE study and from some 1,300 subjects provided by 6 global collaborators. The sample metadata nearly always contained a de-identified subject ID, COVID-19 status, age in years and sex. HLA class I and class II types, where available, came from metadata supplied by the sample provider rather than from assay-based typing. Paper-wide results and their limitations: The amount of clinical and demographic metadata varied by source and participant and was provided uncurated.

A note on this clone: Its antigen target is currently unknown. The input lacks base qualities; no much larger clone sits a single base away.

Collaborating institutions collected whole blood in K2EDTA tubes following their own protocols. Collaborator samples were shipped for TCRbeta analysis as frozen whole blood, isolated PBMCs, or DNA extracted from either sample type. The junction carries 8 bases between V and J, which are trimmed by 6 bases and 0 bases respectively. Spanning cysteine to phenylalanine, the CDR3 consists of 13 amino acids. Here the CDR3 DNA is all that survives: 39 bases in frame from base 1. As encoded in the germline V gene, CDR1 is MNHEY while CDR2 is SVGEGT. TCRbeta CDR3 regions were amplified from genomic DNA using the immunoSEQ Assay, a bias-controlled multiplex PCR. The source study handled its data this way. Nucleated cell counts per sample were estimated from amplification of reference gene primers within the assay. To quantify the absolute abundance of each unique TCRbeta CDR3 rearrangement, sequence reads were collapsed and filtered. For each sample, productive Simpson clonality was calculated as the square root of Simpson's diversity index over productive rearrangements. TCRdb obtained this table from immuneACCESS and retained in-frame rearrangements with V and J assigned. These tables miss some clones; where compared with another copy, unresolved V genes account for less than half of the shortfall, and the remainder is unexplained. The DNA was the basis for D and trimming; V, J and clone size are from that table. The sample includes some 300,000 clones, with 75% to 90% observed a single time. The top ten clonotypes cover 2% to 3% of the sample.

The clonotype was recovered from a man aged 18-30 years with active or convalescent COVID-19. The chain was built from TRBV6-2 or TRBV6-3 and TRBJ1-2, with TRBD1 perhaps the D gene, on 5 matching bases. The sequencing sample was made of peripheral blood. The CDR3 region: CASSRTPNYGYTF. The sequenced DNA: TGTGCCAGCAGCAGGACACCTAACTATGGCTACACCTTC.